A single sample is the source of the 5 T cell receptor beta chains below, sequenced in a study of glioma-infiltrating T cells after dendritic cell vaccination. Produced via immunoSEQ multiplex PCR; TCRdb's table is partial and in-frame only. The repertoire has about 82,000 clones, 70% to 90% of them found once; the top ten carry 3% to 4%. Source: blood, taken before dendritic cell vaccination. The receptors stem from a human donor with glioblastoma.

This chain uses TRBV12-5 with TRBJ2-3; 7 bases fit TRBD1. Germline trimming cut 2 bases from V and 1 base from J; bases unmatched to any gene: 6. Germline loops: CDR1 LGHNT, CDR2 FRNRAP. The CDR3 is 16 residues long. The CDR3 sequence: CASGLRTGSGTDTQYF. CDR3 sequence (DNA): TGTGCTAGTGGTTTGAGGACAGGCTCGGGCACAGATACGCAGTATTTT.

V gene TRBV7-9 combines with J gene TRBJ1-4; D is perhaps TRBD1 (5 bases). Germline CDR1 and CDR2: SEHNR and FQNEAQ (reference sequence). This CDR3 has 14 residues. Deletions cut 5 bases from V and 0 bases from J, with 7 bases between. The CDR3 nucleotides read TGTGCCAGCAGCCCACAGGCAACTAATGAAAAACTGTTTTTT. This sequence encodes CASSPQATNEKLFF.

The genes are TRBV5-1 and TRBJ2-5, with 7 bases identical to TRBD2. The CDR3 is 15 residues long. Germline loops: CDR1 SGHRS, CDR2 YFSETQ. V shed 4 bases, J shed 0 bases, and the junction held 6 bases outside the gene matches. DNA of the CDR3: TGCGCCAGCAGCCAACTAGGGACTAACCAAGAGACCCAGTACTTC. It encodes CASSQLGTNQETQYF.

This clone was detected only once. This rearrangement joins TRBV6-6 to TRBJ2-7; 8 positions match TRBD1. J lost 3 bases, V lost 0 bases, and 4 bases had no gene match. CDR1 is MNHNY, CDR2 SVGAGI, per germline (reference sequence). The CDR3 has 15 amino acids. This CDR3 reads CASSYSVGQGYEQYF. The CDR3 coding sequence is TGTGCCAGCAGTTACTCTGTTGGACAGGGCTACGAGCAGTACTTC.

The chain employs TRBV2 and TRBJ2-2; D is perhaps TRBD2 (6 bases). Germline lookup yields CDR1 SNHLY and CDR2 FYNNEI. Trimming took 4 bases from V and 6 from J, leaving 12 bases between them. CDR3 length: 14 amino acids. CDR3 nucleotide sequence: TGTGCCAGCAGTGTCGCCAGGGAGGCCGGGGAGCTGTTTTTT. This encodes CASSVAREAGELFF.